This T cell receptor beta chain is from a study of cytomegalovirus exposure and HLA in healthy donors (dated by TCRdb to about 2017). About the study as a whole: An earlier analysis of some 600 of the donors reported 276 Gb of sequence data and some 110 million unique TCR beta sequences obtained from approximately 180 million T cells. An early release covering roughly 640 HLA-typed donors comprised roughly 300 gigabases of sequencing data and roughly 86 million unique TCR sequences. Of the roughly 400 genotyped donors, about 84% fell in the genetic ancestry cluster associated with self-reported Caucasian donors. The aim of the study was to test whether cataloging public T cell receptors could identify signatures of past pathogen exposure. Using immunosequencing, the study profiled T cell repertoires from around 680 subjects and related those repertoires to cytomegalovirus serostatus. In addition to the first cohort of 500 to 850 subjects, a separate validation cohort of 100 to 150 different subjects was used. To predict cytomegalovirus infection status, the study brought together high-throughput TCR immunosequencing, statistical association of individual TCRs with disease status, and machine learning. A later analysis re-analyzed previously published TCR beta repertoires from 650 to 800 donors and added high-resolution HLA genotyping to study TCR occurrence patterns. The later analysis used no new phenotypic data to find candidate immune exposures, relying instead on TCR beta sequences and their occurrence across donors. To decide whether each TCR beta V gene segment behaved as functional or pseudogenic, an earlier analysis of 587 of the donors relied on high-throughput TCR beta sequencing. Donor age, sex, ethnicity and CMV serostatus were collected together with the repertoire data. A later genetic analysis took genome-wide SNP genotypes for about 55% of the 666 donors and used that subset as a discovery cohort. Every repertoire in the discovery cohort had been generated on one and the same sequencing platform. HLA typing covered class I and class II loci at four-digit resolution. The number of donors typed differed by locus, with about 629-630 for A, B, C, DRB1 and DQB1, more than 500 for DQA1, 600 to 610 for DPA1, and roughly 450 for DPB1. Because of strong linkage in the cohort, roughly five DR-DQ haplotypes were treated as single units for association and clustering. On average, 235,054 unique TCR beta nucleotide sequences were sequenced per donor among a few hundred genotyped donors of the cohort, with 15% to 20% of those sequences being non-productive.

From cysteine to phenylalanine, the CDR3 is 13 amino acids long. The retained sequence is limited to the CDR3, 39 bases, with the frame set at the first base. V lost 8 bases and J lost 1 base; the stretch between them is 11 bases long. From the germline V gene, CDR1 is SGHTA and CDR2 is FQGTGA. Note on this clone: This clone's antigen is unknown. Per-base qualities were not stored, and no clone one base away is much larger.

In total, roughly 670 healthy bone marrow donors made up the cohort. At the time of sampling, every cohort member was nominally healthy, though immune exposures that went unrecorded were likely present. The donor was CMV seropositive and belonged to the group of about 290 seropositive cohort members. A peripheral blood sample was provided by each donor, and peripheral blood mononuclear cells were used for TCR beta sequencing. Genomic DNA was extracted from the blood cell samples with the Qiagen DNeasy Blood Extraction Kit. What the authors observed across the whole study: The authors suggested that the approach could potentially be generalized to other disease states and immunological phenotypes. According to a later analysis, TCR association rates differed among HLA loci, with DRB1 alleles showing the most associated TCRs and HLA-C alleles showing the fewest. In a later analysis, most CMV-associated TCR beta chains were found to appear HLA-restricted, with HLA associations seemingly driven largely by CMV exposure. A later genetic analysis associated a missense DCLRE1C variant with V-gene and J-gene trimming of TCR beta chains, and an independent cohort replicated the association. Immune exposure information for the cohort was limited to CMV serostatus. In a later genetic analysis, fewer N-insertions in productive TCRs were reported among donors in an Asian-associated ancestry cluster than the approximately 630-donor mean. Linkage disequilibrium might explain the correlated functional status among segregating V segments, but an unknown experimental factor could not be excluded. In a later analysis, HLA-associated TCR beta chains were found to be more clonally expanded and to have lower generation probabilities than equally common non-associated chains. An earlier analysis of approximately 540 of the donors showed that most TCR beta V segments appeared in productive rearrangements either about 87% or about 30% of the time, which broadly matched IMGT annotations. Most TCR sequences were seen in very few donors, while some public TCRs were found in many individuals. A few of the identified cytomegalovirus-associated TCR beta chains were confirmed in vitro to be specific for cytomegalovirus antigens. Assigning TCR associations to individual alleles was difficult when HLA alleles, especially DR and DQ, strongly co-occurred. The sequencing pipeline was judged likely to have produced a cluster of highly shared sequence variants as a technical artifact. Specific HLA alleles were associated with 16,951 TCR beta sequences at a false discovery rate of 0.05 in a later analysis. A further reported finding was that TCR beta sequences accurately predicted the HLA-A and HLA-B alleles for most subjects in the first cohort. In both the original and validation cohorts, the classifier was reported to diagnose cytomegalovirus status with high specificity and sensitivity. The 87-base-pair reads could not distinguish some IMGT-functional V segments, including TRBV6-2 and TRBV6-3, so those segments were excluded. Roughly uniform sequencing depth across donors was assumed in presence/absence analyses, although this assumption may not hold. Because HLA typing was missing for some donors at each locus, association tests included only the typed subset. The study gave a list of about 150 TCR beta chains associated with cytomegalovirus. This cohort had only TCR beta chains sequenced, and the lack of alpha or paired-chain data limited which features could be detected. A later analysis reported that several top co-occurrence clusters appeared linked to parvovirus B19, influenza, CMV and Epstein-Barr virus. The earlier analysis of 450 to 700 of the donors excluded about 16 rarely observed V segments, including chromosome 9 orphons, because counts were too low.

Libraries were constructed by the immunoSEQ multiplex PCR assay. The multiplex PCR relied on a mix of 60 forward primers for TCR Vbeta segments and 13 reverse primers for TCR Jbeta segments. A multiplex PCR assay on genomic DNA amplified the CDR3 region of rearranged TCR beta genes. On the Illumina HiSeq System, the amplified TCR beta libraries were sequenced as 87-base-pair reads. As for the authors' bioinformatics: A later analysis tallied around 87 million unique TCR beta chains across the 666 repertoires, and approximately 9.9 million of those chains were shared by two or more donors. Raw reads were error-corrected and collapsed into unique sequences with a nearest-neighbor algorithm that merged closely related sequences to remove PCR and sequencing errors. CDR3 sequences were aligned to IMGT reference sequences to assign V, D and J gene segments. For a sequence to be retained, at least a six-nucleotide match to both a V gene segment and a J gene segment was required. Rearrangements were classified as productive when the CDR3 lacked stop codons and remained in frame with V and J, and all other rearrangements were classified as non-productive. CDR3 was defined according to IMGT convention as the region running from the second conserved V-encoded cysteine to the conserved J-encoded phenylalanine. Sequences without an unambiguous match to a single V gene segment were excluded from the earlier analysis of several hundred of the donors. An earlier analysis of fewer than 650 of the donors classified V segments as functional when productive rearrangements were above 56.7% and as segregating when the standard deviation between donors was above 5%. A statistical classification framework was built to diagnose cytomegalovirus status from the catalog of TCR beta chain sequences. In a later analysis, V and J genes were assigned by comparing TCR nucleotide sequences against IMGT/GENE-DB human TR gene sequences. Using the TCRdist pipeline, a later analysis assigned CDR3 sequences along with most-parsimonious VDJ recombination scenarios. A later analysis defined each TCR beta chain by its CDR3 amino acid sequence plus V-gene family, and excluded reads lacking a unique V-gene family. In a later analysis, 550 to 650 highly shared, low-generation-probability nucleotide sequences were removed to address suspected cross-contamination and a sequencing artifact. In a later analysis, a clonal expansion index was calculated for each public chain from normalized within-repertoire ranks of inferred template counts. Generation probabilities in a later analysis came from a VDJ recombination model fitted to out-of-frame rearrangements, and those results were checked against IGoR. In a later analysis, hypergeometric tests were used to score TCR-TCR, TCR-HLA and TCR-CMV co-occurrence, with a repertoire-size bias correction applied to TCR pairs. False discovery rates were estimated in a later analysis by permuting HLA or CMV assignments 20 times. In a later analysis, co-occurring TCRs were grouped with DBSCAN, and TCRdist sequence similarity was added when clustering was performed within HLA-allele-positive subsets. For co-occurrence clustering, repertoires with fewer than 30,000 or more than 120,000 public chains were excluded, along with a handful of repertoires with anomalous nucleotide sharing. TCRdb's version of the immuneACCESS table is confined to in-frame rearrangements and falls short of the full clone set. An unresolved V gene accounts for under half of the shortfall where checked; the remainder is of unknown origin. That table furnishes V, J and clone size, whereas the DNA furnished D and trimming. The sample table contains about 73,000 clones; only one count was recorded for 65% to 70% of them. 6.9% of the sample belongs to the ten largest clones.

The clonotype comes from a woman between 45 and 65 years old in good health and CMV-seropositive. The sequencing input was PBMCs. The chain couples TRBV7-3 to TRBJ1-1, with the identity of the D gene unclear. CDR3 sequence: CASGGGRNTEAFF. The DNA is TGTGCCAGCGGCGGAGGCAGGAACACTGAAGCTTTCTTT.